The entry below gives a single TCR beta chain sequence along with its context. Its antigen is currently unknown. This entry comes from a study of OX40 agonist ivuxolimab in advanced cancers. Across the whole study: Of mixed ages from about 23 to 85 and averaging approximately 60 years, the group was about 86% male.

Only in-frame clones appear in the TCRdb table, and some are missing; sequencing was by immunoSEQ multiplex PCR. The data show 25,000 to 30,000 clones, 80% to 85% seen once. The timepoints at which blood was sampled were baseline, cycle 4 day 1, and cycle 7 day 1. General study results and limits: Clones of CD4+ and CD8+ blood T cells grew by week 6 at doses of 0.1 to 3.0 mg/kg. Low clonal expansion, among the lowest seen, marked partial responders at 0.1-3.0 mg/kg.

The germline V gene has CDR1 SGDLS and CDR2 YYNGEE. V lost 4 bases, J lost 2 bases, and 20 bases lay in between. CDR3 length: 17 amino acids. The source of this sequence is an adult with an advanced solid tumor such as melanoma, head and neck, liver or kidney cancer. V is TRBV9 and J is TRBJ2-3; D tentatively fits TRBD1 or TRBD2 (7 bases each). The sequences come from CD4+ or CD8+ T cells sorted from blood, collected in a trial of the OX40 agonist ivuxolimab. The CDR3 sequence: CASSYEGASGSTDTQYF. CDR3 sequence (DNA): TGTGCCAGCAGCTACGAGGGGGCTAGCGGTTCCACAGATACGCAGTATTTT.